This T cell receptor (beta chain) was captured in a study of blood T cell repertoires in COVID-19. Study at large: Some COVID-19 samples were acute and others convalescent; all came from the United States, Italy and Spain. Sources were T cells, B-cell-depleted T cells, or PBMCs; the material itself was cDNA or gDNA.

The CDR3 is made up of 16 amino acids. Germline CDR1 reads LNHNV; CDR2 reads YYDKDF (reference sequence). The V end lost 3 bases, the J end lost 8 bases, and 21 bases lay between the germline ends. Original handling: How many nucleated cells were present was estimated from reference gene primer amplification. Here immunoSEQ multiplex PCR was the method, and the copy in TCRdb shows in-frame clones only, minus some. V and J calls and clone size are as listed in that table; D and trimming were resolved from the DNA. The sample lists 37,000 or so clones, under 90% occurring once. The count of this clone is one.

Material for sequencing was peripheral blood. The rearrangement links TRBV15 to TRBJ2-3, with a weak D call TRBD2 (6 bases). This TCR came from a man between 70 and 80 years old with acute or convalescent COVID-19. The CDR3 DNA follows: TGTGCCACCAGCAGGTCCCGGGAGCCCCCCCTAGGTACGCAGTATTTT. It yields the protein CATSRSREPPLGTQYF.